This T cell receptor (beta chain) emerged from a study of blood T cell repertoires in COVID-19. The CDR3 is 13 residues long. Germline CDR1 reads SQVTM; CDR2 reads ANQGSEA. The V gene lost 6 bases and the J gene lost 4 bases, with 16 bases spanning the gap. Measured with immunoSEQ multiplex PCR; TCRdb has only the in-frame clones, and not every one. The table has about 210,000 clones, 75% to 85% seen once. Sequenced material: PBMCs or T cells enriched from blood (not recorded which). The chain joins TRBV29-1 to TRBJ2-7; weak D call: TRBD1 (6 bases). The source is a man aged 40-50 years who had recovered from COVID-19. The DNA for the CDR3 is TGCAGCGTAGGCAGGGGTACCCCGTACGAGCAGTACTTC. It codes for CSVGRGTPYEQYF.